A selection of T cell receptor beta chains follows, all from one sample in a study of cytomegalovirus exposure and HLA in healthy donors. Profiled with immunoSEQ multiplex PCR; TCRdb holds only in-frame clones, not every one. The sample totals 150,000 or so clones. Sequencing was performed on PBMCs. The receptors derive from a woman in her sixties or seventies in good health and CMV-seronegative. The CDR3 runs from the conserved cysteine through the conserved F or W. D genes are given only for firm matches.

d_gene	j_gene	v_gene	CDR3nt	CDR3aa
NA	TRBJ1-1	TRBV14	TGTGCCAGCAGCCAATCAGGGACAACCTGGACTGAAGCTTTCTTT	CASSQSGTTWTEAFF
NA	TRBJ1-5	TRBV4-2	TGTGCCAGCAGCCAAGATCCCGACAGGTGGGGCAATCAGCCCCAGCATTTT	CASSQDPDRWGNQPQHF
TRBD2	TRBJ2-5	TRBV7-6	TGTGCCAGCAGCTTTCCAGCGGGGGGGCGGGAAGAGACCCAGTACTTC	CASSFPAGGREETQYF
NA	TRBJ2-5	TRBV6-5	TGTGCCAGCAGATGGACAGATCAAGAGACCCAGTACTTC	CASRWTDQETQYF
NA	TRBJ2-7	TRBV4-3	TGCGCCAGCAGCCAAGGGTTAGGGGGGGCGGGGGAGCAGTACTTC	CASSQGLGGAGEQYF
TRBD1	TRBJ1-4	TRBV11-2	TGTGCCAGCAGCACGGGACAGGGGGCAACTAATGAAAAACTGTTTTTT	CASSTGQGATNEKLFF
TRBD1	TRBJ2-2	TRBV6-1	TGTGCCAGCATATGGACAGGGGGCCGCAGAGAGCTGTTTTTT	CASIWTGGRRELFF
NA	TRBJ1-5	TRBV19	TGTGCCAGTAGTATGGGCAGGGCTAGGTCCCAGCATTTT	CASSMGRARSQHF
NA	TRBJ2-6	TRBV5-4	TGTGCCAGCAGCTTCAGGGTGTCTGGGGCCAACGTCCTGACTTTC	CASSFRVSGANVLTF
TRBD1	TRBJ2-2	TRBV6-6	TGTGCCAGCAAACCCCCGGGACAGGGTGGGACCGGGGAGCTGTTTTTT	CASKPPGQGGTGELFF
NA	TRBJ2-1	TRBV18	TGTGCCAGCTCACCATTCCAGGGCAAGGATGAGCAGTTCTTC	CASSPFQGKDEQFF
NA	TRBJ1-1	TRBV9	TGTGCCAGCAGCGTGGGTAGGGGTAACACTGAAGCTTTCTTT	CASSVGRGNTEAFF
NA	TRBJ1-1	TRBV6-1	TGTGCCAGCAGGATAGGAGACAGGAACACTGAAGCTTTCTTT	CASRIGDRNTEAFF
NA	TRBJ2-5	TRBV4-2	TGTGCCAGCAGCCCTCTGAACGGGGGACTTAAGACCCAGTACTTC	CASSPLNGGLKTQYF
NA	TRBJ2-3	TRBV27	TGTGCCAGCAGTTTAGAAGTTTTCGGTACGCAGTATTTT	CASSLEVFGTQYF
TRBD1	TRBJ1-6	TRBV5-1	TGCGCCAGCAGCTTGGGGACAGGGGTCTCTTCACCCCTCCACTTT	CASSLGTGVSSPLHF
NA	TRBJ1-3	TRBV7-9	TGTGCCAGCAGCTTAGCGGCTCCCGAGGATTTT	CASSLAAPEDF
TRBD1	TRBJ2-5	TRBV19	TGTGCCAGTAGTACTCCCCTAAACAGGGGCCGGGAGACCCAGTACTTC	CASSTPLNRGRETQYF
NA	TRBJ1-6	TRBV7-9	TGTGCCAGCAGCGTGGGACGGGGAGGGAGACCCCTCCACTTT	CASSVGRGGRPLHF
TRBD1	TRBJ2-3	TRBV15	TGTGCCACCAGCAGCGGGGACAGGGACCTCGATACGCAGTATTTT	CATSSGDRDLDTQYF
NA	TRBJ2-5	TRBV15	TGTGCCACCAGCAGAGCTCGGGGAGAGACCCAGTACTTC	CATSRARGETQYF
TRBD1	TRBJ1-1	TRBV19	TGTGCCAGTAGTACTCGGACAGGGGGCGAGATGAACACTGAAGCTTTCTTT	CASSTRTGGEMNTEAFF
TRBD1	TRBJ1-1	TRBV7-3	TGTGCCAGCAGAGAACAGGGGGGGAACACTGAAGCTTTCTTT	CASREQGGNTEAFF
TRBD2	TRBJ2-5	TRBV5-4	TGTGCCAGCAGCTTGGGGAGGACTAGCGGGGACGGGGAGACCCAGTACTTC	CASSLGRTSGDGETQYF
TRBD2	TRBJ2-7	TRBV2	TGTGCCAGCAGTGAAGCTCCATTACTAGCGGGAGAGTACGAGCAGTACTTC	CASSEAPLLAGEYEQYF
NA	TRBJ2-5	TRBV5-4	TGTGCCAGCTCCTGGGAGGGGGGAACCCAGTACTTC	CASSWEGGTQYF
NA	TRBJ2-1	TRBV6-1	TGTGCCAGCAGAGCCGGGACTCTCTACAATGAGCAGTTCTTC	CASRAGTLYNEQFF
NA	TRBJ2-7	TRBV7-2	TGTGCCAGCAGCTTATCCAGGGGCACCTCCTACGAGCAGTACTTC	CASSLSRGTSYEQYF
NA	TRBJ2-7	TRBV5-4	TGTGCCAGCAGCTTGGCCACGGGGGGCTACTCCTACGAGCAGTACTTC	CASSLATGGYSYEQYF